The 25 T cell receptor beta chains below all came from one sample that was sequenced in a study of cytomegalovirus exposure and HLA in healthy donors. PCR employed 60 Vbeta and 13 Jbeta primers. Only in-frame clones appear in the TCRdb table, and some are missing; sequencing was by immunoSEQ multiplex PCR. The repertoire table contains some 150,000 clones. The sequenced material came from PBMCs. These receptors were taken from a man between 35 and 55 years old in good health and CMV-seronegative.

The rearrangement uses TRBV7-3 and TRBJ2-5, with 9 bases lining up with TRBD2. The CDR3 totals 15 residues. J lost 3 bases, V lost 5 bases, and 7 bases had no gene match. CDR1 and CDR2 from the germline V gene are SGHTA and FQGTGA. CDR3 amino acids: CASSLGTSRKETQYF. Here the CDR3 DNA reads TGTGCCAGCAGCCTCGGGACTAGCAGAAAAGAGACCCAGTACTTC.

The chain has TRBV7-9 and TRBJ2-3; D possibly corresponds to TRBD2 (6 bases). V lost 5 bases and J lost 8, with 11 bases in between. This CDR3 spans 12 amino acids. Germline V gene data show CDR1 as SEHNR and CDR2 as FQNEAQ (reference sequence). CDR3 loop: CASSPLRGTQYF. The CDR3, as DNA: TGTGCCAGCAGCCCTTTGCGGGGTACGCAGTATTTT.

V usage is TRBV2 and J usage is TRBJ2-1; D is undetermined. The CDR3 totals 13 residues. Per germline, CDR1 SNHLY and CDR2 FYNNEI. Trimming left V 6 bases short and J 4 bases short, with 10 bases between. The CDR3 spells CASRGNQYNEQFF. DNA for the CDR3: TGTGCCAGCAGGGGCAATCAGTACAATGAGCAGTTCTTC.

V is TRBV7-6 and J is TRBJ2-1; TRBD1 might be the D (6 bases). This CDR3 comprises 17 residues. V lost 4 bases and J 0 bases, leaving 16 bases between the germline ends. Germline values: CDR1 SGHVS, CDR2 FNYEAQ. CDR3 loop: CASSSAGTSSSYNEQFF. The CDR3 nucleotides are TGTGCCAGCAGCTCCGCCGGGACATCGAGCTCCTACAATGAGCAGTTCTTC.

The DNA of the CDR3 is TGTGCCATCAGGTCAGGGTATAGTGGAAACACCATATATTTT. Its translation is CAIRSGYSGNTIYF. This sequence joins TRBV10-3 and TRBJ1-3; a weak D match, TRBD1 (5 bases). This CDR3 is 14 amino acids long. V lost 6 bases, J lost 3 bases, and 12 bases lay in between. Germline CDR1 reads ENHRY; CDR2 reads SYGVKD.

J is TRBJ2-1 and V is TRBV6-5; D remains ambiguous. Trimming pared 1 base from V and 8 bases from J, leaving 9 bases between. The CDR3 length is 13 residues. Germline CDR1 and CDR2: MNHEY and SVGAGI. In nucleotides, the CDR3 is TGTGCCAGCAGTTACTTTGGCGCGGATGAGCAGTTCTTC. Its protein is CASSYFGADEQFF.

The chain joins TRBV5-4 to TRBJ1-2; 12 bases match TRBD1. Per the germline V gene, CDR1 is SGHNT and CDR2 is YYREEE (reference sequence). Germline trimming cut 1 base from V and 5 bases from J; bases unmatched to any gene: 3. The CDR3 is 15 amino acids. The CDR3 loop is CASSLRDRGQYGYTF. CDR3 nucleotides: TGTGCCAGCAGCTTGCGGGACAGGGGGCAGTATGGCTACACCTTC.

The chain uses TRBV29-1 and TRBJ1-5; TRBD1 agrees at 9 bases. J lost 2 bases, V lost 0 bases, and 2 bases had no gene match. CDR3 length equals 15 residues. Germline V gives CDR1 SQVTM, CDR2 ANQGSEA. CDR3 in DNA: TGCAGCGTTGAAGAAACAGGGGGCGGCAATCAGCCCCAGCATTTT. It encodes CSVEETGGGNQPQHF.

The chain employs TRBV6-1 and TRBJ2-7, with 9 bases matching TRBD1. The CDR3 length is 15 residues. Germline assignment: CDR1 MNHNS and CDR2 SASEGT. Losses at the gene ends were 3 bases for V and 1 base for J; bases not matched to a gene: 4. Here the CDR3 reads CASSEPGTGSYEQYF. For the CDR3, the DNA is TGTGCCAGCAGTGAGCCGGGGACAGGGTCCTACGAGCAGTACTTC.

The chain employs TRBV5-1 and TRBJ1-5; D remains unclear. In germline, CDR1 is SGHRS, CDR2 YFSETQ. The CDR3 consists of 14 residues. V lost 0 bases, J lost 4 bases, and 8 bases lay in between. The CDR3 coding sequence is TGCGCCAGCAGCTTGGGGTCCGAGAATCAGCCCCAGCATTTT. Translated: CASSLGSENQPQHF.

This rearrangement joins TRBV27 to TRBJ2-5, with TRBD2 matching 8 bases. Germline CDR1 is MNHEY and CDR2 is SMNVEV (reference sequence). This CDR3 contains 14 residues. V lost 3 bases and J lost 5; bases outside the gene matches: 5. CDR3 bases: TGTGCCAGCAGTTTCCAGCGCGGGGGGGAGACCCAGTACTTC. Its translation is CASSFQRGGETQYF.

CDR3 region: CASSPSGLRELFF. CDR3 nucleotides: TGTGCCAGCAGCCCTTCTGGGCTTAGAGAGCTGTTTTTT. The rearrangement links TRBV7-2 to TRBJ2-2; D is unclear. The CDR3 runs to 13 residues. Trimming shortened V by 5 bases and J by 11 bases, and 15 bases separated the two germline ends. In germline, CDR1 is SGHTA, CDR2 FQGNSA.

The gene calls are TRBV6-1 and TRBJ1-6; tentatively, D is TRBD1 (5 bases). In germline, CDR1 is MNHNS, CDR2 SASEGT. The CDR3 is made up of 12 amino acids. Trimming pared 7 bases from V and 7 bases from J, leaving 8 bases between. Here the CDR3 reads CASIQGNSPLHF. In DNA, the CDR3 is TGTGCCAGCATCCAGGGCAATTCACCCCTCCACTTT.

The rearrangement links TRBV28 to TRBJ2-7, with TRBD1 matching 7 bases. Germline loops: CDR1 MDHEN, CDR2 SYDVKM. The trim removed 5 bases at V and 7 bases at J, leaving 11 bases unmatched. CDR3 length: 14 residues. Written as DNA, the CDR3 is TGTGCCAGCAGTCCCTGGACAGGTTCGGGAGAGCAGTACTTC. Residues: CASSPWTGSGEQYF. The entire variable domain, with the rest obtained from reference TRBV28 and TRBJ2-7, is as follows: DVKVTQSSRYLVKRTGEKVFLECVQDMDHENMFWYRQDPGLGLRLIYFSYDVKMKEKGDIPEGYSVSREKKERFSLILESASTNQTSMYLCASSPWTGSGEQYFGPGTRLTVT.

The chain combines TRBV2 with TRBJ2-4, with D possibly TRBD2 on 6 matching bases. Trimming stripped 3 bases from V and 0 bases from J, with 12 bases between. The CDR3 length is 16 residues. Germline CDR1 and CDR2: SNHLY and FYNNEI. Here the CDR3 reads CASSDPRGLAKNIQYF. The CDR3 DNA follows: TGTGCCAGCAGTGACCCCCGGGGACTAGCCAAAAACATTCAGTACTTC.

The genes are TRBV9 and TRBJ1-1; 7 nucleotides match TRBD1. Germline assignment: CDR1 SGDLS and CDR2 YYNGEE. Trimming took 0 bases from V and 0 from J; bases not matched to a gene: 5. The CDR3 extends over 16 amino acids. The CDR3 region has the DNA TGTGCCAGCAGCGTAGGGGCAGGGGGGATGAACACTGAAGCTTTCTTT. Its protein product is CASSVGAGGMNTEAFF.

The chain combines TRBV12-5 with TRBJ2-7; D is undetermined. V lost 1 base and J 5 bases, leaving 9 bases between the germline ends. Germline CDR1 reads LGHNT; CDR2 reads FRNRAP. The CDR3 has 13 amino acids. CDR3 in amino acids: CASGLDSFNEQYF. The CDR3 DNA reads TGTGCTAGTGGTTTGGACAGTTTCAACGAGCAGTACTTC.

This chain links TRBV6-5 with TRBJ1-1, with 7 nucleotides matching TRBD1. Germline V lookup: CDR1 MNHEY, CDR2 SVGAGI. This CDR3 region has 13 residues. Trimming took 6 bases from V and 2 from J; bases not matched to a gene: 3. The CDR3 loop reads CASRGTANTEAFF. Here the CDR3 DNA reads TGTGCCAGCAGAGGGACAGCAAACACTGAAGCTTTCTTT.

The chain carries TRBV6-6 and TRBJ1-1; D may be TRBD1 (5 bases). The CDR3 length is 15 residues. The V end was cut by 2 bases, the J end by 5 bases, with 15 bases between. The V gene's germline CDR1 is MNHNY and CDR2 SVGAGI (reference sequence). The CDR3 sequence is CASSYAKSGRTEAFF. The CDR3 DNA reads TGTGCCAGCAGTTACGCGAAATCAGGGAGGACTGAAGCTTTCTTT.

The J gene is TRBJ2-5, the V gene TRBV11-1; TRBD1 matches at 9 bases. Trimming cost V 5 bases and J 1 base; bases outside gene matches: 8. This CDR3 has 16 amino acids. CDR1 and CDR2 (germline): SGHAT, FQDESV (reference sequence). CDR3 amino acids: CASSPRTGAVQETQYF. In DNA, the CDR3 is TGTGCCAGCAGCCCCAGGACAGGGGCCGTCCAAGAGACCCAGTACTTC.

This chain joins TRBV7-9 and TRBJ1-2, with 9 bases lining up with TRBD1. Germline values: CDR1 SEHNR, CDR2 FQNEAQ (reference sequence). This CDR3 contains 14 residues. The V segment lost 2 bases and the J segment 6 bases; nucleotides outside the gene matches: 4. DNA of the CDR3: TGTGCCAGCAGCTTAATAAGGACAGGGGATGGCTACACCTTC. Translated: CASSLIRTGDGYTF. Looking up the rest from reference TRBV7-9 and TRBJ1-2 gives the full variable domain: DTGVSQNPRHKITKRGQNVTFRCDPISEHNRLYWYRQTLGQGPEFLTYFQNEAQLEKSRLLSDRFSAERPKGSFSTLEIQRTEQGDSAMYLCASSLIRTGDGYTFGSGTRLTVV.

The V call is TRBV10-3, the J call TRBJ2-4; D is perhaps TRBD2 (6 bases). The germline V gene encodes CDR1 ENHRY and CDR2 SYGVKD. Trimming took off 3 bases at V and 9 bases at J, with 18 bases between the two ends. The CDR3 consists of 15 residues. CDR3 region: CAISDMGGTGPIQYF. In DNA, the CDR3 is TGTGCCATCAGTGATATGGGGGGAACAGGACCCATTCAGTACTTC.

V is TRBV18 and J is TRBJ2-7, with 7 nucleotides matching TRBD2. Germline values: CDR1 KGHSH, CDR2 LQKENI. The CDR3 length is 14 residues. V was clipped by 3 bases and J by 2 bases; unmatched bases: 4. Written as DNA, the CDR3 is TGTGCCAGCTCACCTAGCGGGCTTGCCTACGAGCAGTACTTC. It translates to CASSPSGLAYEQYF.

The genes are TRBV15 and TRBJ2-6; D perhaps matches TRBD2 (7 bases). Germline loops: CDR1 LNHNV, CDR2 YYDKDF (reference sequence). The CDR3 sequence is 14 residues long. V lost 11 bases and J lost 1, with 12 bases in between. CDR3 region: CAVGGGSGANVLTF. The CDR3 DNA reads as TGTGCCGTGGGAGGGGGATCTGGGGCCAACGTCCTGACTTTC.

V and J are TRBV7-3 and TRBJ2-5, with 10 nucleotides matching TRBD2. This CDR3 is 15 amino acids long. CDR1 and CDR2 from the germline V gene are SGHTA and FQGTGA. The V and J ends lost 5 bases and 5 bases, in that order; junction bases with no gene match: 8. The CDR3 loop is CASSTTSGEGETQYF. CDR3 nucleotides: TGTGCCAGCAGCACCACTAGCGGGGAAGGGGAGACCCAGTACTTC.